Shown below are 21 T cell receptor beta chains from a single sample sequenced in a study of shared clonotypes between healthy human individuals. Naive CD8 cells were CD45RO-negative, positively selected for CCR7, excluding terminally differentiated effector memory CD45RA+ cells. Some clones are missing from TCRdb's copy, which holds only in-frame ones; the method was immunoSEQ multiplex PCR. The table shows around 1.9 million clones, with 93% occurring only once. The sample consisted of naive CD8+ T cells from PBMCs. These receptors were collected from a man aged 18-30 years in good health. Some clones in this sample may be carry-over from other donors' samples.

CDR3 in DNA: TGTGCCAGCAGTTTCACACAGGGAACTGAAGCTTTCTTT. It codes for CASSFTQGTEAFF. The chain uses TRBV28 and TRBJ1-1; possibly TRBD1 for D (6 bases). The V gene lost 3 bases and the J gene lost 5 bases, with 10 bases spanning the gap. This CDR3 comprises 13 residues. CDR1 MDHEN and CDR2 SYDVKM come from the germline V gene.

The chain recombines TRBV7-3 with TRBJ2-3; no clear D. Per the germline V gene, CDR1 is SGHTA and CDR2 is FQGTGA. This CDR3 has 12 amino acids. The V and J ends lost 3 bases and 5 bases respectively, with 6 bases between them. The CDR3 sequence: CASSFNKDTQYF. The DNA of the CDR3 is TGTGCCAGCAGCTTTAACAAAGATACGCAGTATTTT.

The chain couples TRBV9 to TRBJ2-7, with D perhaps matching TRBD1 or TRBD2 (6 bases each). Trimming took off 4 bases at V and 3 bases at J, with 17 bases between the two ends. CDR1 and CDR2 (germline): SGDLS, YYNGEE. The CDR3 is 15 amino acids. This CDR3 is CASSPSEQGVYEQYF. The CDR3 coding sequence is TGTGCCAGCAGCCCTAGCGAACAGGGCGTCTACGAGCAGTACTTC.

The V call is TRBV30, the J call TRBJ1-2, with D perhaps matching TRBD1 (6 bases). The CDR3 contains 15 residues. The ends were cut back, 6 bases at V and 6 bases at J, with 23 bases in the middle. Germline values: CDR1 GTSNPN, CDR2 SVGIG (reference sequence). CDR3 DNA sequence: TGTGCCTGCGGGTCGCCCAGGGGCCTGCTAGATGGCTACACCTTC. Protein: CACGSPRGLLDGYTF.

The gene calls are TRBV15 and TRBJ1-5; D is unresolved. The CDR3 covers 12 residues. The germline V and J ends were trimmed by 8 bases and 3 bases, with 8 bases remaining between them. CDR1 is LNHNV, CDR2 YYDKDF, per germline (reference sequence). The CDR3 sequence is CATQQVNQPQHF. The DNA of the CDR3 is TGTGCCACCCAACAAGTCAATCAGCCCCAGCATTTT.

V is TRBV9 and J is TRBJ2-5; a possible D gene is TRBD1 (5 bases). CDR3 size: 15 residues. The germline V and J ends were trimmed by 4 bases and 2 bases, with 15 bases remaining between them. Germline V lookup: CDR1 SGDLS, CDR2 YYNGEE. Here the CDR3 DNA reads TGTGCCAGCAGCCCAGGTTGGGGCCGGCAAGAGACCCAGTACTTC. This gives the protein CASSPGWGRQETQYF. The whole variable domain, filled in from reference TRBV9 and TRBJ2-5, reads DSGVTQTPKHLITATGQRVTLRCSPRSGDLSVYWYQQSLDQGLQFLIQYYNGEERAKGNILERFSAQQFPDLHSELNLSSLELGDSALYFCASSPGWGRQETQYFGPGTRLLVL.

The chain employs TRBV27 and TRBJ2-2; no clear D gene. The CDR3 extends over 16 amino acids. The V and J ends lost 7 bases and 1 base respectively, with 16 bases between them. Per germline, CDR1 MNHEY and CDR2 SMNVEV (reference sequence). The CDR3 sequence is CASTTLGPWNTGELFF. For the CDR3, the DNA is TGTGCCAGCACCACCCTGGGTCCGTGGAACACCGGGGAGCTGTTTTTT.

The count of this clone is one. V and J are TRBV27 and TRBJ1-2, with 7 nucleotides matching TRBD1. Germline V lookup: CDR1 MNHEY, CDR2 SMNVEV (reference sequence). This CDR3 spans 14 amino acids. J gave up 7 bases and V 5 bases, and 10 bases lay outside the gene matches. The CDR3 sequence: CASSPRGGAAGYTF. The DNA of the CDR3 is TGTGCCAGCAGTCCTCGAGGGGGCGCGGCTGGCTACACCTTC.

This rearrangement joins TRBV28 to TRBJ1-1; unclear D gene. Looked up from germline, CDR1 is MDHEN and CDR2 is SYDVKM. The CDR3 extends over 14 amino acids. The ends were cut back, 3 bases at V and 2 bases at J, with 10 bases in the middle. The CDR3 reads CASSLSFENTEAFF. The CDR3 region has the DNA TGTGCCAGCAGTTTGAGTTTTGAAAACACTGAAGCTTTCTTT.

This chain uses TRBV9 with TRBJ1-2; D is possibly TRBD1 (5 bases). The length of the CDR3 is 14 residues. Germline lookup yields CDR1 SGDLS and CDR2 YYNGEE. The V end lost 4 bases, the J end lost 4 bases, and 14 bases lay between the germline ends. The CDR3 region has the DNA TGTGCCAGCAGCCCTTCAGGACAAAGCTATGGCTACACCTTC. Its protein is CASSPSGQSYGYTF.

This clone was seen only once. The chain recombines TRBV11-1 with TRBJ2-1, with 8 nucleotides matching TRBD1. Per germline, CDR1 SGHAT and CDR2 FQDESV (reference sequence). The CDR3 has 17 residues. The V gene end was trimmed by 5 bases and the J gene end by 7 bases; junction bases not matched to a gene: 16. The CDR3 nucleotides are TGTGCCAGCAGCCCAGGACAGGGAACGGGAGTTCGGAATGAGCAGTTCTTC. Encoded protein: CASSPGQGTGVRNEQFF.

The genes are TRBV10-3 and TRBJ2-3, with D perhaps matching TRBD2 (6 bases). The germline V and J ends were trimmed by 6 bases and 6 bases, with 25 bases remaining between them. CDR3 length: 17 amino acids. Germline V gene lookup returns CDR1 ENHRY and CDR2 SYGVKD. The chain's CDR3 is CAIRSIPGEPSTDTQYF. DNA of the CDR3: TGTGCCATCAGGTCTATCCCGGGAGAGCCTTCTACCGATACGCAGTATTTT.

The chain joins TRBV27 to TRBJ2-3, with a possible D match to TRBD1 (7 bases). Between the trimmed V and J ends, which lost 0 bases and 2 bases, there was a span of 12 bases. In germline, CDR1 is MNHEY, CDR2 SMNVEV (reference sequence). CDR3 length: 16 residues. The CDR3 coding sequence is TGTGCCAGCAGTTTATCCCAGGGGGGTACCACAGATACGCAGTATTTT. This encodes CASSLSQGGTTDTQYF.

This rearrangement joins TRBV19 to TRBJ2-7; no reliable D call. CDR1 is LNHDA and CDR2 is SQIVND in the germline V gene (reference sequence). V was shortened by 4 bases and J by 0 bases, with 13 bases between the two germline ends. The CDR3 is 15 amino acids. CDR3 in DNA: TGTGCCAGTAGTAAAGGGTTGCAAATCTCCTACGAGCAGTACTTC. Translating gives CASSKGLQISYEQYF.

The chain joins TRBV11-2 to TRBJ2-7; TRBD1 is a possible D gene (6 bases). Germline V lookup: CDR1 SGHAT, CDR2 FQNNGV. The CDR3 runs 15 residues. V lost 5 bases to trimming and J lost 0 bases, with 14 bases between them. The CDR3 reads CASSTGTFVSYEQYF. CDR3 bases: TGTGCCAGCAGCACCGGGACATTCGTCTCCTACGAGCAGTACTTC.

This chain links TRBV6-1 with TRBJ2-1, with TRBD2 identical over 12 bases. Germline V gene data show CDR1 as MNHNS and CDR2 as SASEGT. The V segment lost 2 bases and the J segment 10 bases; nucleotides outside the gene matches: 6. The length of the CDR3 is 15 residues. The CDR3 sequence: CASSEPPGLAGEQFF. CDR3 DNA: TGTGCCAGCAGTGAACCCCCCGGACTAGCGGGAGAGCAGTTCTTC.

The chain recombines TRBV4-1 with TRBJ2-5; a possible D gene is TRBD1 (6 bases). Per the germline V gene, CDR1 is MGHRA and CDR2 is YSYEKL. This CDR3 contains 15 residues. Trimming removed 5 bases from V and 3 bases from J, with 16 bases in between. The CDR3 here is CASSTRGGAKETQYF. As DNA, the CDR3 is TGCGCCAGCAGCACCCGAGGGGGAGCGAAAGAGACCCAGTACTTC.

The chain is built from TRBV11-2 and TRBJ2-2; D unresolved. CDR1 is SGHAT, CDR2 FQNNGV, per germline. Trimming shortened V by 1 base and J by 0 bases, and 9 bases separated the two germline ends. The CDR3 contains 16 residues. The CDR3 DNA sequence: TGTGCCAGCAGCTTAGTCGGACGGACGAACACCGGGGAGCTGTTTTTT. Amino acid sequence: CASSLVGRTNTGELFF. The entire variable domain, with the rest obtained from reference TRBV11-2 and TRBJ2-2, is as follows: EAGVAQSPRYKIIEKRQSVAFWCNPISGHATLYWYQQILGQGPKLLIQFQNNGVVDDSQLPKDRFSAERLKGVDSTLKIQPAKLEDSAVYLCASSLVGRTNTGELFFGEGSRLTVL.

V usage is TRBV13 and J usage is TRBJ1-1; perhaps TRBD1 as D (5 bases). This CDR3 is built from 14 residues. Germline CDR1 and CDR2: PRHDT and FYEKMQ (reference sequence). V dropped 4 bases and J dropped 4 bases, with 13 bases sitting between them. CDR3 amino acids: CASSSRTGVTEAFF. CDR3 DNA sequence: TGTGCCAGCAGCTCCCGAACGGGGGTCACTGAAGCTTTCTTT.

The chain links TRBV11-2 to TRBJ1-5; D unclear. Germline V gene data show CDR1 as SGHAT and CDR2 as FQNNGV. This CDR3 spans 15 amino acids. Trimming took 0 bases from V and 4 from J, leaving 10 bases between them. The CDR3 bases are TGTGCCAGCAGCTTAGAGCCGGATACTAATCAGCCCCAGCATTTT. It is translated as CASSLEPDTNQPQHF.

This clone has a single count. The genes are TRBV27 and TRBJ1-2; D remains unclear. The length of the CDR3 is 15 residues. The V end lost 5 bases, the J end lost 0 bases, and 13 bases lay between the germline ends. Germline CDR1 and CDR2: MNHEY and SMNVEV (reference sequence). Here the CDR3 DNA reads TGTGCCAGCAGTCCCGGGCCCAACCCTAACTATGGCTACACCTTC. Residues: CASSPGPNPNYGYTF.